This T cell receptor (beta chain) originates from a study of blood T cell repertoires in COVID-19. Here immunoSEQ multiplex PCR was the method, and the copy in TCRdb shows in-frame clones only, minus some. Among about 200,000 clones listed, roughly 84% were seen once. The CDR3 covers 15 residues. The V end lost 2 bases, the J end lost 0 bases, and 11 bases lay between the germline ends. CDR1 is SGHTA and CDR2 is FQGNSA in the germline V gene. The receptor was isolated from a woman older than 75 with acute or convalescent COVID-19. The rearrangement links TRBV7-2 to TRBJ2-7, with D possibly matching TRBD1 (7 bases). The sequencing sample was made of peripheral blood. CDR3 loop: CASSLSRGVSYEQYF. The CDR3 nucleotides are TGTGCCAGCAGCTTAAGCAGGGGGGTCTCCTACGAGCAGTACTTC.